Sequencing of this T cell receptor beta chain was carried out in a study of STAT3 mutations in large granular lymphocyte leukemia. Findings of the study overall: In T-cell large granular lymphocyte leukemia, about half of patients showed multiple immunodominant subclonotypes. A small but highly pathogenic clone may have been missed. All newly emerging clones after therapy were STAT3 wild type.

Generated by immunoSEQ multiplex PCR, the TCRdb table keeps only in-frame clones and is missing some. The sample has 8,500 to 11,000 clones, about 90% seen once; the top ten hold around 27%. Of note for this clone: What it binds is not known.

Germline CDR1 SGHTA, CDR2 FQGNSA. The CDR3 contains 15 residues. The germline V and J ends were trimmed by 3 bases and 11 bases, with 20 bases remaining between them. This TCR was recovered from a man aged 60 to 75 with T-cell large granular lymphocyte leukemia. Some clones in this sample may be carry-over from other donors' samples. The J gene is TRBJ1-5, the V gene TRBV7-2; D is possibly TRBD1 (5 bases). The sample comprised peripheral blood mononuclear cells. CDR3 nucleotide sequence: TGTGCCAGCAGCTTTTCCGTCAGGGAATGGAAGTCCCAGCATTTT. Amino acid sequence: CASSFSVREWKSQHF.